These 21 T cell receptor beta chains share one sample of origin, sequenced in a study of immune evolution from preneoplasia to lung adenocarcinoma. Sequencing was performed with immunoSEQ multiplex PCR; in TCRdb, only in-frame clones are kept and a portion is missing. The table records 2,500 to 3,000 clones, 65% to 90% of them present only once. Sequencing was performed on FFPE adjacent normal lung tissue. The receptors derive from a person aged 55-80 years with lung adenocarcinoma.

V usage is TRBV7-9 and J usage is TRBJ1-1; D not resolved. CDR3 length equals 15 residues. Trimming left V 2 bases short and J 1 base short, with 11 bases between. Germline V CDR1 and CDR2: SEHNR, FQNEAQ (reference sequence). CDR3 residues: CASSLWETQNTEAFF. The DNA for the CDR3 is TGTGCCAGCAGCTTATGGGAAACCCAGAACACTGAAGCTTTCTTT.

The genes are TRBV11-2 and TRBJ1-2; D call uncertain. This CDR3 has 15 amino acids. V lost 0 bases and J 0 bases, leaving 8 bases between the germline ends. Germline assignment: CDR1 SGHAT and CDR2 FQNNGV. CDR3 region: CASSLEQRANYGYTF. The CDR3 nucleotides read TGTGCCAGCAGCTTAGAACAGAGAGCTAACTATGGCTACACCTTC.

This chain uses TRBV28 with TRBJ2-7; TRBD2 aligns across 8 bases. CDR1 MDHEN and CDR2 SYDVKM come from the germline V gene. The length of the CDR3 is 15 residues. Trimming cost V 5 bases and J 3 bases; bases outside gene matches: 9. CDR3 coding DNA: TGTGCCAGCAGTCCCCTGGGGAGCGGGAGCTACGAGCAGTACTTC. This encodes CASSPLGSGSYEQYF. Full variable domain (missing parts from reference TRBV28 and TRBJ2-7): DVKVTQSSRYLVKRTGEKVFLECVQDMDHENMFWYRQDPGLGLRLIYFSYDVKMKEKGDIPEGYSVSREKKERFSLILESASTNQTSMYLCASSPLGSGSYEQYFGPGTRLTVT.

Here the CDR3 reads CASSRSGSFNYGYTF. DNA for the CDR3: TGTGCCAGTAGTAGATCGGGGAGTTTCAACTATGGCTACACCTTC. The V gene is TRBV19, the J gene TRBJ1-2, with D hard to call. This CDR3 has 15 amino acids. Germline CDR1 is LNHDA and CDR2 is SQIVND (reference sequence). Trimming removed 4 bases at V and 2 bases at J, with 14 bases between.

This sequence joins TRBV6-5 and TRBJ1-6; D uncertain. This CDR3 is 15 amino acids long. Per germline, CDR1 MNHEY and CDR2 SVGAGI. V lost 5 bases, J lost 6 bases, and 14 bases lay in between. CDR3 sequence reads: CASSPQDRTNSPLHF. CDR3 DNA sequence: TGTGCCAGCAGTCCCCAGGACCGAACTAATTCACCCCTCCACTTT.

The gene calls are TRBV15 and TRBJ1-1; D is ambiguous. Trimming cost V 5 bases and J 7 bases, with 8 bases left between them. The CDR3 has 11 amino acids. Germline assignment: CDR1 LNHNV and CDR2 YYDKDF (reference sequence). The CDR3: CATSLGDEAFF. CDR3 sequence (DNA): TGTGCCACCAGCTTGGGAGATGAAGCTTTCTTT.

The genes are TRBV29-1 and TRBJ1-5, with a weak D call TRBD1 (6 bases). Germline lookup yields CDR1 SQVTM and CDR2 ANQGSEA. The CDR3 covers 13 residues. The germline V and J ends were trimmed by 4 bases and 2 bases, with 9 bases remaining between them. The CDR3 DNA reads TGCAGCGTTGGGGGGGCTGGCAATCAGCCCCAGCATTTT. It translates to CSVGGAGNQPQHF.

This CDR3 reads CASIMTSGGLNEQFF. The CDR3 nucleotides read TGCGCCAGCATCATGACTAGCGGGGGGCTCAATGAGCAGTTCTTC. The J gene is TRBJ2-1, the V gene TRBV5-1; TRBD2 agrees at 13 bases. The CDR3 runs to 15 residues. The germline CDR1 and CDR2 sequences are SGHRS and YFSETQ. Losses at the gene ends were 6 bases for V and 6 bases for J; bases not matched to a gene: 6.

This clone has a single count. V gene TRBV29-1 combines with J gene TRBJ2-7; 7 bases are a match to TRBD1. The germline V gene encodes CDR1 SQVTM and CDR2 ANQGSEA. The CDR3 consists of 16 residues. The trim removed 7 bases at V and 2 bases at J, leaving 17 bases unmatched. CDR3 sequence reads: CSGGGPTGMGTYEQYF. DNA of the CDR3: TGCAGCGGGGGCGGTCCGACAGGGATGGGCACCTACGAGCAGTACTTC.

This clone was seen once. V is TRBV13 and J is TRBJ2-3, with 9 bases matching TRBD2. The CDR3 covers 20 residues. V shed 5 bases, J shed 2 bases, and the junction held 20 bases outside the gene matches. Germline V lookup: CDR1 PRHDT, CDR2 FYEKMQ (reference sequence). CDR3: CASSLAPGTSMGGDTDTQYF. The CDR3 DNA follows: TGTGCCAGCAGCCTAGCGCCGGGGACTAGCATGGGGGGGGACACAGATACGCAGTATTTT.

Here the CDR3 DNA reads TGTGCCAGCAGCCAAGACCAGAGCTATGGCTACACCTTC. It codes for CASSQDQSYGYTF. This chain uses TRBV14 with TRBJ1-2; no reliable D call. This CDR3 is built from 13 residues. CDR1 is SGHDN, CDR2 FVKESK, per germline. The V end was cut by 0 bases, the J end by 4 bases, with 6 bases between. The variable domain in full, completed from reference TRBV14 and TRBJ1-2, reads EAGVTQFPSHSVIEKGQTVTLRCDPISGHDNLYWYRRVMGKEIKFLLHFVKESKQDESGMPNNRFLAERTGGTYSTLKVQPAELEDSGVYFCASSQDQSYGYTFGSGTRLTVV.

This chain uses TRBV18 with TRBJ2-5; TRBD2 is a possible D gene (5 bases). Trimming pared 5 bases from V and 4 bases from J, leaving 8 bases between. The CDR3 consists of 12 residues. The germline V gene has CDR1 KGHSH and CDR2 LQKENI. The CDR3 loop reads CASSAGLETQYF. The CDR3 DNA sequence: TGTGCCAGCTCAGCGGGCCTAGAGACCCAGTACTTC.

On this clone itself: A junction end diverges from the germline sequence, so it may reflect a read error. The rearrangement uses TRBV5-1 and TRBJ1-1; D is unclear. Germline CDR1 SGHRS, CDR2 YFSETQ. The CDR3 runs to 15 residues. DNA for the CDR3: TGCTCCAGCAGCTTGGACGGAACGCGTTACACTGAAGCTTTCTTT. The encoded protein is CSSSLDGTRYTEAFF.

Concerning this clone: The identical CDR3 is also encoded by other nucleotide sequences in the sample. The V gene is TRBV11-2, the J gene TRBJ1-3, with D unresolved. Germline V gene lookup returns CDR1 SGHAT and CDR2 FQNNGV. This CDR3 comprises 15 residues. Between the trimmed V and J ends, which lost 1 base and 0 bases, there was a span of 7 bases. CDR3 protein: CASSLGGYSGNTIYF. The CDR3 nucleotides are TGTGCCAGCAGCTTAGGGGGATACTCTGGAAACACCATATATTTT.

CDR3 residues: CASSPNSYNEQFF. The CDR3 DNA sequence: TGTGCCAGCAGCCCGAATTCTTACAATGAGCAGTTCTTC. This chain joins TRBV11-2 and TRBJ2-1; no clear D gene. V dropped 5 bases and J dropped 4 bases, with 9 bases sitting between them. The CDR3 covers 13 residues. CDR1 and CDR2 from the germline V gene are SGHAT and FQNNGV.

The chain joins TRBV28 to TRBJ2-1; 11 bases match TRBD2. Trimming took 4 bases from V and 1 from J; bases not matched to a gene: 6. CDR1 is MDHEN and CDR2 is SYDVKM in the germline V gene. The CDR3 totals 17 residues. The CDR3: CASSSRTSGLSYNEQFF. CDR3 DNA sequence: TGTGCCAGCAGTTCGCGGACTAGCGGGTTATCCTACAATGAGCAGTTCTTC.

CDR3 nucleotides: TGTGCCAGCAGTGACCCGGGACAGGGCCACAATGAGCAGTTCTTC. Translated: CASSDPGQGHNEQFF. The chain uses TRBV6-1 and TRBJ2-1, with 9 positions matching TRBD1. With 3 bases clipped from V and 5 bases from J, the junction kept 5 bases outside the gene matches. Germline lookup yields CDR1 MNHNS and CDR2 SASEGT. The length of the CDR3 is 15 residues.

Concerning this clone itself: One junction end disagrees with the germline gene, perhaps due to a read error. The gene calls are TRBV6-5 and TRBJ2-2; the D gene is possibly TRBD1 (6 bases). Germline V lookup: CDR1 MNHEY, CDR2 SVGAGI. CDR3 length: 11 residues. This CDR3 reads CASSSRRTAPF. In nucleotides, the CDR3 is TGTGCCAGCAGTTCCCGCAGGACAGCCCCTTTT.

About this clone: At the DNA level, this CDR3 is encoded by other sequences in the same sample as well. The V and J genes are TRBV11-2 and TRBJ1-5; D is unresolved. The germline V gene has CDR1 SGHAT and CDR2 FQNNGV. With 6 bases removed from V and 2 bases from J, the gap between germline ends came to 8 bases. The CDR3 extends over 13 amino acids. This CDR3 reads CASSPPGNQPQHF. In nucleotides, the CDR3 is TGTGCCAGCAGTCCCCCCGGCAATCAGCCCCAGCATTTT.

This clone occurred once. The CDR3 nucleotides read TGTGCCAGCAGCTTAGGGACTAGATCGGATACGCAGTATTTT. It specifies CASSLGTRSDTQYF. The chain links TRBV7-9 to TRBJ2-3, with 7 bases aligning to TRBD2. Germline assignment: CDR1 SEHNR and CDR2 FQNEAQ (reference sequence). Trimming took 1 base from V and 6 from J; bases not matched to a gene: 4. The CDR3 contains 14 residues.

The CDR3 reads CASSLASRQGDTQYF. Here the CDR3 DNA reads TGCGCCAGCAGCTTGGCCAGTAGACAGGGAGATACGCAGTATTTT. The chain links TRBV5-1 to TRBJ2-3, with 7 bases matching TRBD1. The CDR3 has 15 residues. The V and J ends lost 0 bases and 5 bases, in that order; junction bases with no gene match: 6. Germline V gene sequence: CDR1 SGHRS, CDR2 YFSETQ.